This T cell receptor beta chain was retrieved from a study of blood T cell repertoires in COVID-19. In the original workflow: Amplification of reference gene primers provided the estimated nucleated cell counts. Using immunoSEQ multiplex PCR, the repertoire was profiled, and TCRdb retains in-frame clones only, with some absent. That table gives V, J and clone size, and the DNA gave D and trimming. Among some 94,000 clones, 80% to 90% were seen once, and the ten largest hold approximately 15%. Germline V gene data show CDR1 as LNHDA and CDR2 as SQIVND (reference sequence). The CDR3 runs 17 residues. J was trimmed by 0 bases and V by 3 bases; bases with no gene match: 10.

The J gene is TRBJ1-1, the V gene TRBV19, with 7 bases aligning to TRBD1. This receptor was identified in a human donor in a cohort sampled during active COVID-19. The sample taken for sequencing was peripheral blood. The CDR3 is CASSIDSGQIMNTEAFF. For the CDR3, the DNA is TGTGCCAGTAGTATCGATTCGGGACAGATAATGAACACTGAAGCTTTCTTT. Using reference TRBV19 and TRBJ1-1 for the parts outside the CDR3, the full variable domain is DGGITQSPKYLFRKEGQNVTLSCEQNLNHDAMYWYRQDPGQGLRLIYYSQIVNDFQKGDIAEGYSVSREKKESFPLTVTSAQKNPTAFYLCASSIDSGQIMNTEAFFGQGTRLTVV.